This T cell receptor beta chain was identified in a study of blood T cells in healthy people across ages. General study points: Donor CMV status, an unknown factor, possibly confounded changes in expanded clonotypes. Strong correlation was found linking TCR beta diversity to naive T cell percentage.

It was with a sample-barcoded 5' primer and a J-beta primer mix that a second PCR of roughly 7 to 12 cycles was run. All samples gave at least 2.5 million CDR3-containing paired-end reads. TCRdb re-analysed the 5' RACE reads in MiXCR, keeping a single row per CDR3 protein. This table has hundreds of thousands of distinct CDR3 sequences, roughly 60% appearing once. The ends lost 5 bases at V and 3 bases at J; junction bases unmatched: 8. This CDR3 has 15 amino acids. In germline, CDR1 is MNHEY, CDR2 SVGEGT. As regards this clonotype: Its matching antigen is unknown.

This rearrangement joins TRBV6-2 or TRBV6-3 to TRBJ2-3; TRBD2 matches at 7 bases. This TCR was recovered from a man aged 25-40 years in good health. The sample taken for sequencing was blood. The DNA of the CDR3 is TGTGCCAGCAGTCCAGGGCGGGAGATTACAGATACGCAGTATTTT. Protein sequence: CASSPGREITDTQYF.